The 16 T cell receptor beta chains below all came from one sample that was sequenced in a study of blood T cell repertoires in COVID-19. The method was immunoSEQ multiplex PCR; TCRdb's version includes in-frame clones alone and lacks a portion of them. The sample includes approximately 90,000 clones, 65% to 80% of them seen just once. Sequencing used peripheral blood. These receptors came from a man between 65 and 85 years old with acute or convalescent COVID-19.

The chain couples TRBV5-1 to TRBJ2-2; 8 bases fit TRBD1. The germline gives CDR1 SGHRS, CDR2 YFSETQ. V gave up 3 bases and J gave up 6 bases; unmatched junction bases: 4. This CDR3 is built from 14 residues. This chain's CDR3 is CASSSVQGAGELFF. The CDR3 DNA follows: TGCGCCAGCAGCTCCGTACAGGGGGCCGGGGAGCTGTTTTTT.

This clone was recorded many times. The J gene is TRBJ1-2, the V gene TRBV29-1; no firm D call. CDR3 length equals 12 residues. Germline CDR1 SQVTM, CDR2 ANQGSEA. Trimming stripped 4 bases from V and 2 bases from J, with 8 bases between. The CDR3 nucleotides are TGCAGCGTTGTTCTTGCGAACTATGGCTACACCTTC. It is translated as CSVVLANYGYTF.

This clone was counted once. The V and J genes are TRBV21-1 and TRBJ1-6. TRBV21-1 is a known pseudogene. The CDR3 contains 15 residues. Written as DNA, the CDR3 is TGTGCCAGCAGCAACGGGAGCTCCTATAATTCACCCCTCCACTTT. The encoded protein is CASSNGSSYNSPLHF.

In DNA, the CDR3 is TGTGCCAGCAGTCAAGACAGAAACACTGAAGCTTTCTTT. This encodes CASSQDRNTEAFF. The genes are TRBV2 and TRBJ1-1; D possibly corresponds to TRBD1 (5 bases). CDR1 is SNHLY, CDR2 FYNNEI, per germline. This CDR3 comprises 13 residues. V was cut by 5 bases and J by 2 bases, with 9 bases left in between.

DNA for the CDR3: TGTGCCAGCAGCCCCACCCCCGGTGTGCATGAGCAGTTCTTC. Amino acid sequence: CASSPTPGVHEQFF. This chain uses TRBV3-1 (or the pseudogene TRBV3-2) with TRBJ2-1; D ambiguous. Trimming cost V 4 bases and J 8 bases, with 15 bases left between them. The CDR3 extends over 14 amino acids. Germline V gene data show CDR1 as LGHDT and CDR2 as YNNKEL (reference sequence).

The chain uses TRBV2 and TRBJ2-2; TRBD2 agrees at 13 bases. This CDR3 is 17 amino acids long. After removal of 6 bases from V and 1 base from J, the junction contained 5 bases not matched to a gene. Germline V gene data show CDR1 as SNHLY and CDR2 as FYNNEI. The CDR3 region is CASSPGTSGMNTGELFF. The DNA for the CDR3 is TGTGCCAGCAGCCCCGGGACTAGCGGGATGAACACCGGGGAGCTGTTTTTT.

The genes are TRBV28 and TRBJ1-3; D ambiguous. This CDR3 spans 12 amino acids. Looked up from germline, CDR1 is MDHEN and CDR2 is SYDVKM. V was trimmed by 2 bases and J by 4 bases, leaving 3 bases between them. The chain's CDR3 is CASSLRGNTIYF. The CDR3 nucleotides read TGTGCCAGCAGTTTACGGGGAAACACCATATATTTT.

The rearrangement uses TRBV3-1 (or the pseudogene TRBV3-2) and TRBJ1-1; no clear D gene. Germline-derived CDR1 and CDR2 are LGHDT and YNNKEL (reference sequence). The CDR3 has 14 residues. Trimming removed 3 bases from V and 5 bases from J, with 13 bases in between. The CDR3 reads CASSHPSVSTEAFF. The CDR3, as DNA: TGTGCCAGCAGCCATCCGAGCGTAAGTACTGAAGCTTTCTTT.

This rearrangement joins TRBV11-1 to TRBJ2-1; a weak D match, TRBD2 (6 bases). With 8 bases removed from V and 6 bases from J, the gap between germline ends came to 11 bases. CDR3 length equals 12 residues. The V gene's germline CDR1 is SGHAT and CDR2 FQDESV (reference sequence). In nucleotides, the CDR3 is TGTGCCAGCGGAGGGGCGGGCAATGAGCAGTTCTTC. Translated, it gives CASGGAGNEQFF.

The V and J genes are TRBV12-3 or TRBV12-4 and TRBJ1-1, with D possibly matching TRBD1 (6 bases). V lost 4 bases and J lost 4, with 10 bases in between. The CDR3 totals 13 residues. As DNA, the CDR3 is TGTGCCAGCAGTTCAGGGGTTGGCACTGAAGCTTTCTTT. This gives the protein CASSSGVGTEAFF.

The rearrangement uses TRBV7-7 and TRBJ2-5, with 11 positions matching TRBD1. Germline V gives CDR1 SSHAT, CDR2 FNYEAQ (reference sequence). This CDR3 is built from 15 residues. The trim removed 4 bases at V and 1 base at J, leaving 2 bases unmatched. CDR3 coding DNA: TGTGCCAGCAGCTGGGACAGGGGGACCCAAGAGACCCAGTACTTC. It specifies CASSWDRGTQETQYF.

The V gene is TRBV5-1, the J gene TRBJ1-2, with D tentatively TRBD1 (5 bases). Germline loops: CDR1 SGHRS, CDR2 YFSETQ. Between the trimmed V and J ends, which lost 4 bases and 7 bases, there was a span of 14 bases. The CDR3 consists of 13 residues. CDR3 nucleotide sequence: TGCGCCAGCAGCCCGGACACCTTGGGTGGCTACACCTTC. It encodes CASSPDTLGGYTF.

This chain uses TRBV19 with TRBJ2-7; D may be TRBD2 (6 bases). CDR3 size: 14 residues. The germline CDR1 and CDR2 sequences are LNHDA and SQIVND (reference sequence). V lost 9 bases and J lost 2, with 17 bases in between. DNA for the CDR3: TGTGCCAGCCACCCCACGGGGGACGCCTACGAGCAGTACTTC. Amino acid sequence: CASHPTGDAYEQYF.

This chain connects TRBV30 to TRBJ1-3, with D unclear. Germline CDR1 and CDR2: GTSNPN and SVGIG (reference sequence). The CDR3 loop spans 12 amino acids. V was pared by 2 bases and J by 1 base, with 3 bases between. This CDR3 is CAWSTSGNTIYF. The CDR3 DNA is TGTGCCTGGAGTACATCTGGAAACACCATATATTTT.

This clone was recorded a few times. V gene TRBV14 combines with J gene TRBJ2-7; no clear D gene. The CDR3 is made up of 12 amino acids. The germline CDR1 and CDR2 sequences are SGHDN and FVKESK. V was cut by 1 base and J by 6 bases, with 7 bases left in between. Here the CDR3 reads CASSQVTFEQYF. The CDR3 nucleotides read TGTGCCAGCAGCCAAGTAACTTTCGAGCAGTACTTC.

The J gene is TRBJ2-2, the V gene TRBV10-3; perhaps TRBD2 as D (7 bases). This CDR3 is 12 amino acids long. The germline V gene encodes CDR1 ENHRY and CDR2 SYGVKD. Trimming removed 8 bases from V and 5 bases from J, with 9 bases in between. The CDR3: CAIGRGTGELFF. The CDR3 DNA reads as TGTGCCATCGGGAGGGGGACCGGGGAGCTGTTTTTT.